This T cell receptor beta chain was captured by sequencing in a study of T cells in Graves' hyperthyroidism and ophthalmopathy. This clonotype was seen repeatedly, ten times or more. Antigen specificity is unknown. The definition of stable Graves' hyperthyroidism was no ophthalmopathy progression within 18 months. Uncontrolled infection, other autoimmune disease, pregnancy or lactation barred patients from enrollment. Amplified TCR beta CDR3 regions came from RNA transcripts. The TCR CDR3 was amplified in a first-round RT-PCR using the HTBI primer set. MiXCR was run by TCRdb on the multiplex PCR reads, yielding one entry per CDR3 protein. The table records 300,000 to 450,000 distinct CDR3 sequences, about 14% of them present only once. Broader study findings: Model predictions of ophthalmopathy came a median around 6.5 months before onset.

The CDR3 contains 14 residues. Trimming took 4 bases from V and 4 from J; bases not matched to a gene: 4. The chain has TRBV12-3 or TRBV12-4 and TRBJ1-1; 9 bases fit TRBD1. The sequence was obtained from an older woman with Graves' hyperthyroidism. Sequenced material: blood. CDR3 DNA: TGTGCCAGCAGTTCAAGGACAGGGGTCACTGAAGCTTTCTTT. Translation gives CASSSRTGVTEAFF.